The present T cell receptor beta chain was sequenced within a study of T-cell reconstitution after alpha-beta-depleted transplantation in children. With V trimmed by 4 bases and J by 5 bases, 7 bases remained unmatched. The CDR3 extends over 16 amino acids. This sample's TCRbeta library carried unique molecular identifier barcodes. TCRdb fed the PCR reads into MiXCR, producing one record per CDR3 protein. Of fewer than 550,000 distinct CDR3 sequences in the sample, over 9.5% were seen once. This clonotype has ten or more counts. The chain has TRBV12-3 or TRBV12-4 and TRBJ2-1; TRBD2 agrees at 11 bases. This sequence was found in a child aged 2 to 10 with inherited bone marrow failure, due to receive a stem cell transplant. The sequencing used PBMCs, collected before TCRalphabeta/CD19-depleted stem cell transplant. The CDR3 DNA follows: TGTGCCAGCAGTTCGGCCGGGACTAGCGGAAACAATGAGCAGTTCTTC. Translated, it gives CASSSAGTSGNNEQFF.